This passage covers 17 T cell receptor beta chains from one sample sequenced in a study of blood T cells in healthy people across ages. Sample-barcoded 5' priming and a J-beta primer mix drove a second PCR of 7 to 11 cycles. From the 5' RACE reads, TCRdb called clonotypes with MiXCR, one entry per CDR3 protein. This table has 750,000 to 850,000 distinct CDR3 sequences, roughly 25% appearing once. This same sample was also taken into another study, of T cells of mothers and their children.

The sequenced material came from blood. The source of these receptors is a boy between 10 and 17 years old in good health.

The rearrangement links TRBV20-1 to TRBJ2-7, with 8 bases that match TRBD2. Trimming removed 1 base from V and 3 bases from J; junction bases left unmatched: 11. The CDR3 extends over 16 amino acids. The V gene's germline CDR1 is DFQATT and CDR2 SNEGSKA (reference sequence). This chain's CDR3 is CSARGGVLAANYEQYF. The CDR3 DNA is TGCAGTGCTAGAGGCGGGGTACTAGCGGCCAACTACGAGCAGTACTTC.

The chain is built from TRBV29-1 and TRBJ1-1; D may be TRBD1 (5 bases). From germline, CDR1 is SQVTM and CDR2 ANQGSEA. The V end lost 6 bases, the J end lost 6 bases, and 17 bases lay between the germline ends. The CDR3 is 13 residues long. The CDR3 here is CSVHRGGVAEAFF. Here the CDR3 DNA reads TGCAGCGTCCACCGGGGGGGGGTCGCTGAAGCTTTCTTT.

In this sample, this clonotype turned up a few times. This chain connects TRBV7-2 to TRBJ2-1; no reliable D call. The CDR3 runs 14 residues. Germline V gene data show CDR1 as SGHTA and CDR2 as FQGNSA. Trimming took 4 bases from V and 4 from J, leaving 11 bases between them. The CDR3 spells CASSSLAPYNEQFF. CDR3 coding DNA: TGTGCCAGCAGCTCCCTCGCCCCTTACAATGAGCAGTTCTTC.

This clonotype was seen more than once but under ten times. This chain connects TRBV7-9 to TRBJ1-1, with D unclear. The CDR3 has 13 residues. CDR1 is SEHNR and CDR2 is FQNEAQ in the germline V gene (reference sequence). Between the trimmed V and J ends, which lost 6 bases and 6 bases, there was a span of 14 bases. CDR3 in amino acids: CASREGKGAEAFF. CDR3 nucleotide sequence: TGTGCCAGCAGAGAAGGTAAAGGCGCTGAAGCTTTCTTT.

This chain links TRBV7-6 with TRBJ2-1; the match to TRBD1 covers 9 bases. Losses at the gene ends were 2 bases for V and 1 base for J; bases not matched to a gene: 3. The CDR3 sequence is 16 residues long. In germline, CDR1 is SGHVS, CDR2 FNYEAQ. The CDR3 spells CASSLRQGVSYNEQFF. CDR3 DNA: TGTGCCAGCAGCTTAAGACAGGGGGTATCCTACAATGAGCAGTTCTTC.

This clonotype was found a few times. This chain links TRBV29-1 with TRBJ2-1; D possibly corresponds to TRBD2 (7 bases). Germline CDR1 is SQVTM and CDR2 is ANQGSEA. Trimming shortened V by 4 bases and J by 8 bases, and 18 bases separated the two germline ends. This CDR3 is built from 14 residues. CDR3 region: CSVVRTRGIDEQFF. The CDR3 nucleotides are TGCAGCGTTGTCCGGACTAGGGGGATAGATGAGCAGTTCTTC.

V is TRBV6-1 and J is TRBJ1-6; D remains unclear. Germline CDR1 is MNHNS and CDR2 is SASEGT. V lost 6 bases and J lost 4, with 7 bases in between. CDR3 length: 13 amino acids. In nucleotides, the CDR3 is TGTGCCAGCAGGGAGTTTTATAATTCACCCCTCCACTTT. Translated, it gives CASREFYNSPLHF.

The rearrangement joins TRBV5-1 to TRBJ1-6; 7 bases are shared with TRBD1. V lost 5 bases, J lost 4 bases, and 6 bases stayed unmatched. The CDR3 runs to 15 residues. The germline V gene encodes CDR1 SGHRS and CDR2 YFSETQ. CDR3 protein: CASSPGTDYNSPLHF. The DNA for the CDR3 is TGCGCCAGCAGTCCAGGGACAGATTATAATTCACCCCTCCACTTT.

The chain joins TRBV4-3 to TRBJ1-1; D is uncertain. V was pared by 2 bases and J by 7 bases, with 17 bases between. Germline values: CDR1 LGHNA, CDR2 YSLEER. The CDR3 extends over 15 amino acids. CDR3 sequence (DNA): TGCGCCAGCAGCCAAACGCGACCAGGAGGATTTGAAGCTTTCTTT. Its translation is CASSQTRPGGFEAFF.

As to this clonotype: One end of the junction fails to match germline, which may point to a read error. This chain links TRBV20-1 with TRBJ1-2; 10 bases are shared with TRBD1. The CDR3 spans 15 residues. CDR1 and CDR2 (germline): DFQATT, SNEGSKA (reference sequence). This CDR3 reads CSTRVRTGGGYGYTF. Here the CDR3 DNA reads TGCAGTACTAGAGTGCGGACAGGGGGAGGCTATGGCTACACCTTC.

This clonotype was detected only a few times. The rearrangement links TRBV9 to TRBJ2-7; TRBD1 matches 10 bases. V lost 3 bases to trimming and J lost 4 bases; unmatched junction nucleotides: 4. This CDR3 is 14 amino acids long. Per germline, CDR1 SGDLS and CDR2 YYNGEE. The CDR3 DNA follows: TGTGCCAGCAGCGACGGGACAGGGGATTACGAGCAGTACTTC. Protein product: CASSDGTGDYEQYF.

This clonotype was recorded many times. The chain links TRBV29-1 to TRBJ1-1; D may be TRBD1 (6 bases). Germline lookup yields CDR1 SQVTM and CDR2 ANQGSEA. This CDR3 contains 15 residues. With 4 bases removed from V and 0 bases from J, the gap between germline ends came to 15 bases. Written as DNA, the CDR3 is TGCAGCGTTGGACAGGTGGGTGGTGTGAACACTGAAGCTTTCTTT. This encodes CSVGQVGGVNTEAFF.

This clonotype was counted only a few times. The chain has TRBV25-1 and TRBJ1-1, with 10 bases matching TRBD1. J gave up 3 bases and V 4 bases, and 8 bases lay outside the gene matches. CDR1 is MGHDK and CDR2 is SYGVNS in the germline V gene. The CDR3 extends over 16 amino acids. Written as DNA, the CDR3 is TGTGCCAGCAGTGGAGAAACCGGGACAGGGGACACTGAAGCTTTCTTT. Protein: CASSGETGTGDTEAFF. The full variable domain, rest sourced from reference TRBV25-1 and TRBJ1-1, is EADIYQTPRYLVIGTGKKITLECSQTMGHDKMYWYQQDPGMELHLIHYSYGVNSTEKGDLSSESTVSRIRTEHFPLTLESARPSHTSQYLCASSGETGTGDTEAFFGQGTRLTVV.

The J gene is TRBJ2-5, the V gene TRBV4-3; D is possibly TRBD1 (6 bases). The germline CDR1 and CDR2 sequences are LGHNA and YSLEER. Trimming left V 0 bases short and J 2 bases short, with 7 bases between. The CDR3 covers 14 residues. The CDR3 nucleotides are TGCGCCAGCAGCCAAGAGGACAGTCAAGAGACCCAGTACTTC. It codes for CASSQEDSQETQYF.

CDR3 amino acids: CASSLNPTGWTGIYGYTF. For the CDR3, the DNA is TGTGCCAGCAGTTTAAACCCGACTGGGTGGACAGGGATTTATGGCTACACCTTC. V gene TRBV27 combines with J gene TRBJ1-2; 8 positions match TRBD1. Per germline, CDR1 MNHEY and CDR2 SMNVEV (reference sequence). With 2 bases clipped from V and 5 bases from J, the junction kept 16 bases outside the gene matches. The CDR3 is 18 residues long.

V gene TRBV20-1 combines with J gene TRBJ2-1, with D possibly being TRBD2 (6 bases). The CDR3 spans 19 residues. Germline CDR1 DFQATT, CDR2 SNEGSKA (reference sequence). V gave up 0 bases and J gave up 2 bases, with 23 bases separating them. The DNA of the CDR3 is TGCAGTGCTAGAGATCTCCGCTACATGGCTAGCGATCCCTACAATGAGCAGTTCTTC. Residues: CSARDLRYMASDPYNEQFF.

This clonotype was recorded once. This chain joins TRBV28 and TRBJ2-5; D may be TRBD1 (6 bases). The DNA end is more similar to TRBJ2-1, so the J call may be wrong. The CDR3 contains 15 residues. In germline, CDR1 is MDHEN, CDR2 SYDVKM. The CDR3 DNA reads as TGTGCCAGCAGTTTATTGGCAGGGGTGAGCAATGAGCAGTTCTTC. It translates to CASSLLAGVSNEQFF.